One and the same sample provided the 12 T cell receptor beta chains below, sequenced in a study of identical twins. TCRdb reanalysed the 5' RACE reads using MiXCR and keeps one entry per CDR3 protein. The repertoire has around 530,000 distinct CDR3 sequences, approximately 14% of them found once; the top ten carry around 0.4%. This sample was also put to use in a study of yellow fever vaccine responses in identical twins.

Sequencing was carried out using CD4+ T cells sorted from blood. The receptors were gathered from a woman under 30 in good health.

J is TRBJ1-1 and V is TRBV2, with unresolved D. CDR1 and CDR2 (germline): SNHLY, FYNNEI. This CDR3 comprises 14 residues. V lost 1 base and J lost 6, with 12 bases in between. The CDR3 DNA sequence: TGTGCCAGCAGTGAAGGAGGGCCGAGAGCTGAAGCTTTCTTT. Translation: CASSEGGPRAEAFF.

This clonotype was detected many times. This sequence joins TRBV12-3 or TRBV12-4 and TRBJ2-2; unclear D gene. This CDR3 has 14 residues. Trimming left V 7 bases short and J 7 bases short, with 16 bases between. The CDR3 DNA sequence: TGTGCCAGCATCCTTAGAGGTGATAGCGGGGAGCTGTTTTTT. Protein sequence: CASILRGDSGELFF.

This clonotype occurred a few times. The chain has TRBV5-6 and TRBJ2-7; the D gene is possibly TRBD2 (6 bases). The CDR3 extends over 18 amino acids. CDR1 and CDR2 (germline): SGHDT, YYEEEE. The ends were cut back, 6 bases at V and 0 bases at J, with 25 bases in the middle. CDR3 coding DNA: TGTGCCAGCACTTCCTTTCAGGAAGGCGGAGGGGTCTCCTACGAGCAGTACTTC. The encoded protein is CASTSFQEGGGVSYEQYF.

J is TRBJ2-3 and V is TRBV2; D unclear. The CDR3 covers 13 residues. The germline CDR1 and CDR2 sequences are SNHLY and FYNNEI. Trimming pared 4 bases from V and 4 bases from J, leaving 9 bases between. CDR3 DNA: TGTGCCAGCAGTGTCCGGTCACCAGATACGCAGTATTTT. Translating it yields CASSVRSPDTQYF.

The DNA for the CDR3 is TGCAGTGCTGGGGACGCAAACTATGGCTACACCTTC. Its protein is CSAGDANYGYTF. This sequence joins TRBV20-1 and TRBJ1-2; weak D call: TRBD1 (5 bases). The V gene's germline CDR1 is DFQATT and CDR2 SNEGSKA (reference sequence). This CDR3 is 12 amino acids long. V was clipped by 5 bases and J by 2 bases, with 9 bases between them.

This clonotype was detected only a few times. The rearrangement uses TRBV5-1 and TRBJ2-1; a possible D gene is TRBD1 (6 bases). V lost 0 bases and J lost 7, with 11 bases in between. The CDR3 loop spans 14 amino acids. Germline V gene sequence: CDR1 SGHRS, CDR2 YFSETQ. CDR3 bases: TGCGCCAGCAGCTTGGAAACAGGGATGAATGAGCAGTTCTTC. This encodes CASSLETGMNEQFF.

The table lists this clonotype with many counts. This chain uses TRBV5-1 with TRBJ1-1; D call uncertain. Trimming cost V 4 bases and J 11 bases, with 15 bases left between them. The CDR3 runs 12 residues. Germline values: CDR1 SGHRS, CDR2 YFSETQ. The CDR3 here is CASSPRGVGAFF. CDR3 in DNA: TGCGCCAGCAGCCCGCGTGGAGTCGGGGCTTTCTTT.

A remark on this clonotype: A junction boundary mismatches the germline segment, possibly from a read error. The rearrangement joins TRBV20-1 to TRBJ2-1, with 7 positions matching TRBD2. This CDR3 is 18 amino acids long. Germline-derived CDR1 and CDR2 are DFQATT and SNEGSKA (reference sequence). The CDR3 loop is CCAREFASGKISYNEQFF. Written as DNA, the CDR3 is TGCTGTGCTAGAGAATTCGCTAGCGGCAAAATTTCCTACAATGAGCAGTTCTTC.

This clonotype was seen a few times. The rearrangement joins TRBV28 to TRBJ1-2, with TRBD1 as a possible D gene (6 bases). Trimming pared 2 bases from V and 8 bases from J, leaving 15 bases between. There are 14 residues in the CDR3. CDR1 and CDR2 from the germline V gene are MDHEN and SYDVKM. The CDR3 DNA is TGTGCCAGCAGTTTAAGGGGGACAATGCTCGGCTACACCTTC. Translation: CASSLRGTMLGYTF.

CDR3 coding DNA: TGTGCCAGCAGCCCTCCTAGCGGGAGGGCCGAATGGGAGCAGTACTTC. This encodes CASSPPSGRAEWEQYF. This chain links TRBV7-9 with TRBJ2-7; 12 bases are shared with TRBD2. J lost 7 bases, V lost 5 bases, and 12 bases had no gene match. Germline CDR1 reads SEHNR; CDR2 reads FQNEAQ (reference sequence). The CDR3 contains 16 residues.

The chain employs TRBV20-1 and TRBJ1-5; no clear D. Trimming took 2 bases from V and 7 from J, leaving 12 bases between them. This CDR3 has 13 residues. Germline values: CDR1 DFQATT, CDR2 SNEGSKA (reference sequence). CDR3 in DNA: TGCAGTGCTAGATTTGTCAGAGGACAGCCCCAGCATTTT. This sequence encodes CSARFVRGQPQHF.

This clonotype has just a few counts. V is TRBV5-1 and J is TRBJ1-1; D is possibly TRBD1 (6 bases). The V gene lost 4 bases and the J gene lost 1 base, with 11 bases spanning the gap. CDR1 and CDR2 from the germline V gene are SGHRS and YFSETQ. The CDR3 is 14 residues long. The CDR3: CASSAQDRNTEAFF. The CDR3 nucleotides read TGCGCCAGCAGCGCCCAGGACAGGAACACTGAAGCTTTCTTT.